Listed below are T cell receptor beta chains from one sample, sequenced in a study of T cells in localized non-small cell lung cancer. Using immunoSEQ multiplex PCR, the repertoire was profiled, and TCRdb retains in-frame clones only, with some absent. The sample includes 35,000 to 50,000 clones, around 79% of them seen just once. The starting material was PBMCs, obtained before any cancer treatment. The receptors here all came from a woman aged 35-75 years with stage II squamous cell lung carcinoma. Each CDR3 is given with its conserved first and last residue. D genes are given only for firm matches. Not every row has a clone size; where given, it reads once, few, many or a size class.

V gene: TRBV7-6
clone size: -
J gene: TRBJ2-5
D gene: TRBD2
CDR3 protein: CASSRRGGYQETQYF
CDR3 DNA: TGTGCCAGCAGCCGCCGGGGGGGGTACCAAGAGACCCAGTACTTC

V gene: TRBV27
clone size: few
J gene: TRBJ2-2
D gene: -
CDR3 protein: CASSLWGEHTGELFF
CDR3 DNA: TGTGCCAGCAGTTTATGGGGGGAGCACACCGGGGAGCTGTTTTTT

V gene: TRBV5-8
clone size: -
J gene: TRBJ2-4
D gene: -
CDR3 protein: CASSLVHF
CDR3 DNA: TGTGCCAGCAGCTTGGTCCACTTC

V gene: TRBV12-5
clone size: -
J gene: TRBJ2-2
D gene: -
CDR3 protein: CASGLSGVGTGELFF
CDR3 DNA: TGTGCTAGTGGTTTGTCGGGGGTCGGGACCGGGGAGCTGTTTTTT

V gene: TRBV27
clone size: -
J gene: TRBJ2-3
D gene: -
CDR3 protein: CASSLRGDYTDTQYF
CDR3 DNA: TGTGCCAGCAGTTTGCGGGGAGATTACACAGATACGCAGTATTTT

V gene: TRBV5-1
clone size: -
J gene: TRBJ2-1
D gene: -
CDR3 protein: CASSLVSYNEQFF
CDR3 DNA: TGCGCCAGCAGCTTGGTTTCCTACAATGAGCAGTTCTTC

V gene: TRBV28
clone size: -
J gene: TRBJ1-5
D gene: -
CDR3 protein: CASSSHDRSEPQHF
CDR3 DNA: TGTGCCAGCAGTTCCCATGACAGGTCGGAGCCCCAGCATTTT

V gene: TRBV18
clone size: -
J gene: TRBJ1-3
D gene: -
CDR3 protein: CASSPNRVMGTTTNSGNTIYF
CDR3 DNA: TGTGCCAGCTCACCAAATCGAGTCATGGGGACAACCACAAACTCTGGAAACACCATATATTTT

V gene: TRBV28
clone size: -
J gene: TRBJ1-4
D gene: TRBD1
CDR3 protein: CASRTYGTGDEKLFF
CDR3 DNA: TGTGCCAGCAGAACATACGGGACAGGGGATGAAAAACTGTTTTTT

V gene: TRBV7-6
clone size: once
J gene: TRBJ1-4
D gene: TRBD1
CDR3 protein: CASSLGPGNRGDREKLFF
CDR3 DNA: TGTGCCAGCAGCTTAGGTCCCGGTAACAGGGGCGATCGTGAAAAACTGTTTTTT

V gene: TRBV11-2
clone size: -
J gene: TRBJ2-2
D gene: -
CDR3 protein: CASSLTANTGELFF
CDR3 DNA: TGTGCCAGCAGCCTCACAGCGAACACCGGGGAGCTGTTTTTT

V gene: TRBV7-8
clone size: -
J gene: TRBJ2-7
D gene: -
CDR3 protein: CASTSRGKGDPAYEQYF
CDR3 DNA: TGTGCCAGCACTTCTCGGGGGAAGGGGGACCCAGCCTACGAGCAGTACTTC

V gene: TRBV19
clone size: -
J gene: TRBJ2-1
D gene: -
CDR3 protein: CASSTSRDAWLYNEQFF
CDR3 DNA: TGTGCCAGTAGCACGTCCCGGGACGCCTGGTTGTACAATGAGCAGTTCTTC

V gene: TRBV27
clone size: -
J gene: TRBJ2-3
D gene: TRBD2
CDR3 protein: CASTQGGGALDTQYF
CDR3 DNA: TGTGCCAGCACCCAAGGCGGGGGGGCGCTGGACACGCAGTATTTT

V gene: TRBV6-5
clone size: -
J gene: TRBJ2-2
D gene: -
CDR3 protein: CATKRLVVKTGELFF
CDR3 DNA: TGTGCCACCAAACGACTAGTCGTTAAGACCGGGGAGCTGTTTTTT

V gene: TRBV15
clone size: -
J gene: TRBJ1-5
D gene: TRBD1
CDR3 protein: CATSRGQGVNQPQHF
CDR3 DNA: TGTGCCACCAGCAGAGGACAGGGTGTAAATCAGCCCCAGCATTTT

V gene: TRBV11-3
clone size: -
J gene: TRBJ2-3
D gene: TRBD2
CDR3 protein: CASSLGSGSTDTQYF
CDR3 DNA: TGTGCCAGCAGCTTAGGTAGCGGGAGCACAGATACGCAGTATTTT

V gene: TRBV28
clone size: -
J gene: TRBJ1-5
D gene: -
CDR3 protein: CASSHDSHSNQPQHF
CDR3 DNA: TGTGCCAGCAGTCACGACAGCCATAGCAATCAGCCCCAGCATTTT

V gene: TRBV1
clone size: -
J gene: TRBJ2-1
D gene: -
CDR3 protein: CTSSQDIVVQSSYNEQFF
CDR3 DNA: TGCACCAGCAGCCAAGATATAGTAGTTCAGAGCTCCTACAATGAGCAGTTCTTC

V gene: TRBV6-4
clone size: -
J gene: TRBJ1-6
D gene: -
CDR3 protein: CASSDGRERSPLHF
CDR3 DNA: TGTGCCAGCAGTGACGGGAGGGAGCGATCACCCCTCCACTTT

V gene: TRBV5-4
clone size: few
J gene: TRBJ2-5
D gene: -
CDR3 protein: CASSLGPGSQETQYF
CDR3 DNA: TGTGCCAGCAGCTTGGGACCCGGGTCTCAAGAGACCCAGTACTTC

V gene: TRBV14
clone size: -
J gene: TRBJ2-5
D gene: -
CDR3 protein: CASSQDMGRIMTQYF
CDR3 DNA: TGTGCCAGCAGCCAAGATATGGGCAGGATTATGACCCAGTACTTC

V gene: TRBV10-1
clone size: few
J gene: TRBJ2-3
D gene: TRBD2
CDR3 protein: CASSASGRGVGDTQYF
CDR3 DNA: TGCGCCAGCAGCGCCTCGGGTCGGGGGGTAGGTGATACGCAGTATTTT

V gene: TRBV4-2
clone size: -
J gene: TRBJ2-2
D gene: TRBD2
CDR3 protein: CASSQSLAGAGELFF
CDR3 DNA: TGTGCCAGCAGCCAGTCGCTAGCGGGAGCCGGGGAGCTGTTTTTT

V gene: TRBV19
clone size: -
J gene: TRBJ1-2
D gene: -
CDR3 protein: CASSELNRVTF
CDR3 DNA: TGTGCCAGTAGTGAACTAAACAGGGTCACCTTC